Detailed here is one T cell receptor (beta chain). Its antigen is unidentified. These data are taken from a study of blood T cells in healthy people across ages. General study results and limits: Older age coincided with a roughly linear decline in TCR beta diversity per million T cells.

Then a second PCR, running about 6 to 12 cycles, was carried out with a sample-barcoded 5' primer and a J-beta primer mix. Template switching added a 12-random-nucleotide identifier to every cDNA molecule. TCRdb analysed the 5' RACE reads with MiXCR anew, one entry per CDR3 protein. The sample lists under 800,000 distinct CDR3 sequences; about 40% were seen once. Germline CDR1 is SGHVS and CDR2 is FQNEAQ. V gave up 1 base and J gave up 5 bases, with 12 bases separating them. The CDR3 covers 15 residues. The chain joins TRBV7-8 to TRBJ2-1, with D hard to call. The source of this sequence is a woman aged 55-69 years in good health. Sequencing used blood. The DNA of the CDR3 is TGTGCCAGCAGCTTAGTGGGCCCTTGGGACAATGAGCAGTTCTTC. It is translated as CASSLVGPWDNEQFF.